The 9 T cell receptor beta chains listed next were all sequenced from one sample in a study. In TCRdb, the RT-PCR reads were re-called with MiXCR into one record per CDR3 protein. The sample shows fewer than 800,000 distinct CDR3 sequences, more than 13% of them seen only once. The specimen sequenced was memory CD4+ T cells from blood. The receptors shown here come from a female donor in good health, serving as a healthy control.

This clonotype was picked up a small number of times. V is TRBV4-3 and J is TRBJ1-3; weak D call: TRBD1 (5 bases). The CDR3 is made up of 17 amino acids. CDR1 and CDR2 (germline): LGHNA, YSLEER. Deletions cut 1 base from V and 7 bases from J, with 20 bases between. CDR3 in DNA: TGCGCCAGCAGCCAAGCGTTATATGGGACCCCTCCTAACACCATATATTTT. Amino acids: CASSQALYGTPPNTIYF.

This clonotype was found a few times. This chain joins TRBV20-1 and TRBJ2-3, with D perhaps matching TRBD2 (5 bases). The germline V gene has CDR1 DFQATT and CDR2 SNEGSKA (reference sequence). CDR3 length: 12 residues. Trimming took 6 bases from V and 3 from J, leaving 10 bases between them. In nucleotides, the CDR3 is TGCAGTGCACGGGATGAAACAGATACGCAGTATTTT. Amino acids: CSARDETDTQYF.

The chain combines TRBV20-1 with TRBJ1-5; 11 bases fit TRBD1. Germline CDR1 DFQATT, CDR2 SNEGSKA (reference sequence). V dropped 6 bases and J dropped 7; count of bases not matched to a gene: 8. This CDR3 contains 14 residues. This chain's CDR3 is CSAIKGTGGQPQHF. The CDR3 bases are TGCAGTGCCATAAAGGGGACAGGGGGGCAGCCCCAGCATTTT.

This clonotype came up once. At one boundary the junction diverges from the germline segment, which might be a read error. The CDR3 nucleotides read TGCGCCAGCAGCTCAGGACAGTACACCTACAAGCAGTACTTC. Translated, it gives CASSSGQYTYKQYF. The genes are TRBV5-1 and TRBJ2-7; perhaps TRBD1 as D (6 bases). The germline CDR1 and CDR2 sequences are SGHRS and YFSETQ. The CDR3 is made up of 14 amino acids.

The chain combines TRBV5-1 with TRBJ1-5, with unresolved D. Germline loops: CDR1 SGHRS, CDR2 YFSETQ. Trimming left V 2 bases short and J 1 base short, with 10 bases between. The CDR3 length is 15 residues. CDR3 bases: TGCGCCAGCAGCTTCGGGTCGGGAAGCAATCAGCCCCAGCATTTT. Encoded protein: CASSFGSGSNQPQHF. Looking up the rest from reference TRBV5-1 and TRBJ1-5 gives the full variable domain: KAGVTQTPRYLIKTRGQQVTLSCSPISGHRSVSWYQQTPGQGLQFLFEYFSETQRNKGNFPGRFSGRQFSNSRSEMNVSTLELGDSALYLCASSFGSGSNQPQHFGDGTRLSIL.

This clonotype was detected many times. The rearrangement links TRBV12-3 or TRBV12-4 to TRBJ1-2, with a tentative D call TRBD1 (5 bases). The CDR3 contains 15 residues. The V end was cut by 0 bases, the J end by 7 bases, with 15 bases between. The CDR3 sequence is CASSLAGRGIAGYTF. CDR3 bases: TGTGCCAGCAGTTTAGCGGGGAGGGGCATTGCTGGCTACACCTTC.

The table lists this clonotype with many counts. The chain couples TRBV12-3 or TRBV12-4 to TRBJ1-2, with TRBD1 matching over 9 bases. V lost 3 bases to trimming and J lost 7 bases; unmatched junction nucleotides: 9. The CDR3 sequence is 15 residues long. In nucleotides, the CDR3 is TGTGCCAGCAGTTTGGCACAGGGGGCGTTGGGTGGCTACACCTTC. Translating gives CASSLAQGALGGYTF.

The chain uses TRBV15 and TRBJ1-1; TRBD1 aligns across 9 bases. With 5 bases clipped from V and 5 bases from J, the junction kept 6 bases outside the gene matches. This CDR3 spans 14 amino acids. Per the germline V gene, CDR1 is LNHNV and CDR2 is YYDKDF (reference sequence). CDR3 loop: CATSGGQGWTEAFF. In DNA form, the CDR3 reads TGTGCCACCAGCGGAGGACAGGGGTGGACTGAAGCTTTCTTT.

This clonotype was seen a few times. V gene TRBV12-3 or TRBV12-4 combines with J gene TRBJ2-7; TRBD1 aligns across 7 bases. V gave up 3 bases and J gave up 6 bases; unmatched junction bases: 8. There are 14 residues in the CDR3. CDR3 nucleotide sequence: TGTGCCAGCAGTTTGGAAGACAGGGCCCCCGAGCAGTACTTC. Protein product: CASSLEDRAPEQYF.